This TCR beta chain was profiled in a study of neurological immune-mediated disorders. This clonotype was detected ten times or more. Described time point: longitudinal time-point 1 (baseline). cDNA was made by 5'RACE with 10-nucleotide random UMIs. TCRdb re-called the 5' RACE reads with MiXCR, one entry per CDR3 protein. The data show approximately 46,000 distinct CDR3 sequences, 10% seen once. The V end was cut by 1 base, the J end by 3 bases, with 12 bases between. CDR3 length equals 16 residues. In germline, CDR1 is KGHDR, CDR2 SFDVKD. The TCR sequence derives from a woman aged 40 to 50 in good health. V gene TRBV24-1 combines with J gene TRBJ2-1; D is perhaps TRBD1 or TRBD2 (5 bases each). The source material was PBMCs. The CDR3 DNA sequence: TGTGCCACCAGTGATTTCGAGGGGAGAAGCTACAATGAGCAGTTCTTC. The encoded protein is CATSDFEGRSYNEQFF.